The clone carrying this TCR beta chain has only a few counts. Antigen: not known. Unique molecular identifiers tagged the TCRbeta library. TCRdb analysed the PCR reads with MiXCR anew, one entry per CDR3 protein. The data contain 600,000 to 800,000 distinct CDR3 sequences, under 15% of them singletons. This specimen comes from a study of T-cell reconstitution after alpha-beta-depleted transplantation in children. Findings of the study overall: Reports say that about two months after transplant, the alpha-beta T cells came out of several hundred graft clones that had expanded. It was surviving recipient T cells and thymic progenitors that gave some patients high TCRbeta diversity at day 60.

This CDR3 has 16 residues. Germline V gene lookup returns CDR1 SEHNR and CDR2 FQNEAQ (reference sequence). The junction had 8 bases not matched to a gene; V was cut back by 1 base and J by 4 bases. The sequences come from PBMCs, collected before TCRalphabeta/CD19-depleted stem cell transplant. This TCR was sampled from a girl aged 2 to 10 with congenital amegakaryocytic thrombocytopenia, due to receive a stem cell transplant. This chain connects TRBV7-9 to TRBJ2-3, with 7 bases lining up with TRBD2. CDR3 sequence (DNA): TGTGCCAGCAGCTTAGATCGCGGGGAGGGGCCAGATACGCAGTATTTT. As protein: CASSLDRGEGPDTQYF.